Each of the 13 T cell receptor beta chains below was sequenced from the same sample in a study of cytomegalovirus exposure and HLA in healthy donors. Primers: 60 Vbeta forward and 13 Jbeta reverse. Clones were read by immunoSEQ multiplex PCR, and TCRdb kept only the in-frame ones, dropping some. In the table there are 150,000 to 180,000 clones, approximately 69% of which are singletons. The sequenced sample consisted of PBMCs. The receptor set was obtained from a man aged 25-40 years in good health and CMV-seronegative.

DNA of the CDR3: TGTGCCAGCAGCGAAGGACAATCCTTCTATGGCTACACCTTC. Its translation is CASSEGQSFYGYTF. This chain joins TRBV5-6 and TRBJ1-2; a weak D match, TRBD1 (5 bases). Germline CDR1 SGHDT, CDR2 YYEEEE. CDR3 length: 14 amino acids. The V and J ends lost 4 bases and 4 bases respectively, with 14 bases between them.

This clone was counted between two and nine times. The chain combines TRBV19 with TRBJ1-2, with 7 bases identical to TRBD1. The germline V gene encodes CDR1 LNHDA and CDR2 SQIVND (reference sequence). This CDR3 has 13 amino acids. V shed 4 bases, J shed 5 bases, and the junction held 4 bases outside the gene matches. This CDR3 reads CASSTTGEYGYTF. For the CDR3, the DNA is TGTGCCAGTAGTACTACAGGGGAGTATGGCTACACCTTC.

The chain employs TRBV5-4 and TRBJ1-2; D perhaps matches TRBD1 (6 bases). CDR3 length equals 12 residues. Looked up from germline, CDR1 is SGHNT and CDR2 is YYREEE (reference sequence). Trimming stripped 7 bases from V and 7 bases from J, with 14 bases between. The CDR3 loop reads CASAPGAGGYTF. CDR3 DNA sequence: TGTGCCAGCGCTCCAGGGGCGGGTGGCTACACCTTC.

Turning to this clone: A read error is possible here, since a much larger clone lies one base away. The chain joins TRBV7-2 to TRBJ2-3; 11 positions match TRBD2. Germline V CDR1 and CDR2: SGHTA, FQGNSA. The CDR3 extends over 15 amino acids. With V trimmed by 5 bases and J by 2 bases, 3 bases remained unmatched. CDR3 DNA: TGTGCCAGCAGCCCACTAGCGGGGGTCACAGATACGCAGTATTTT. As protein: CASSPLAGVTDTQYF.

The rearrangement uses TRBV19 and TRBJ1-3; TRBD1 matches 9 bases. Germline-derived CDR1 and CDR2 are LNHDA and SQIVND (reference sequence). The ends lost 8 bases at V and 0 bases at J; junction bases unmatched: 5. The CDR3 has 15 amino acids. The CDR3 loop reads CASRRDRASGNTIYF. The CDR3 nucleotides are TGTGCCAGTCGCCGGGACAGGGCCTCTGGAAACACCATATATTTT.

V and J are TRBV27 and TRBJ2-5, with 9 bases identical to TRBD1. CDR3 size: 15 residues. The germline CDR1 and CDR2 sequences are MNHEY and SMNVEV (reference sequence). Germline trimming cut 6 bases from V and 4 bases from J; bases unmatched to any gene: 9. The CDR3 nucleotides read TGTGCCAGCAGCAAGGGGACAGGGATCCCAGAGACCCAGTACTTC. This gives the protein CASSKGTGIPETQYF.

This clone occurred a few times. The chain employs TRBV10-1 and TRBJ1-5, with 7 bases that match TRBD1. Germline CDR1 WNHNN, CDR2 SYGVQD (reference sequence). V was clipped by 7 bases and J by 6 bases; unmatched bases: 12. The CDR3 runs 15 residues. The CDR3 region is CASNKLTQGTQPQHF. The CDR3, as DNA: TGCGCCAGCAATAAGCTAACACAGGGGACTCAGCCCCAGCATTTT.

The chain has TRBV28 and TRBJ2-5; 16 nucleotides match TRBD2. The CDR3 extends over 16 amino acids. The germline V gene encodes CDR1 MDHEN and CDR2 SYDVKM. J lost 7 bases, V lost 4 bases, and 6 bases had no gene match. CDR3 residues: CASSSGLAGGPGTQYF. CDR3 nucleotide sequence: TGTGCCAGCAGTTCGGGACTAGCGGGGGGGCCGGGGACCCAGTACTTC.

This clone was seen only once. The rearrangement joins TRBV6-1 to TRBJ1-6, with D unclear. CDR1 and CDR2 (germline): MNHNS, SASEGT. Trimming left V 0 bases short and J 8 bases short, with 11 bases between. The CDR3 runs 15 residues. CDR3 DNA: TGTGCCAGCAGTGAAGCGGGCAGTCGATATTCACCCCTCCACTTT. Residues: CASSEAGSRYSPLHF.

The chain joins TRBV6-1 to TRBJ2-7, with D hard to call. Looked up from germline, CDR1 is MNHNS and CDR2 is SASEGT. The CDR3 sequence is 13 residues long. The V and J ends lost 4 bases and 1 base respectively, with 8 bases between them. CDR3 protein: CASSVGGSYEQYF. CDR3 sequence (DNA): TGTGCCAGCAGTGTTGGCGGATCCTACGAGCAGTACTTC.

J is TRBJ2-7 and V is TRBV19; TRBD1 matches 7 bases. Trimming removed 6 bases from V and 3 bases from J; junction bases left unmatched: 2. The CDR3 has 12 residues. Per germline, CDR1 LNHDA and CDR2 SQIVND (reference sequence). The CDR3 protein is CASSQGDYEQYF. DNA of the CDR3: TGTGCCAGTAGCCAGGGGGACTACGAGCAGTACTTC.

CDR3 sequence (DNA): TGCAGCGTGTCGGCTCCAGGGTCTATCGGCGAGCAGTACTTC. Protein product: CSVSAPGSIGEQYF. The chain links TRBV29-1 to TRBJ2-7; tentatively, D is TRBD1 (5 bases). The germline V gene has CDR1 SQVTM and CDR2 ANQGSEA. The length of the CDR3 is 14 residues. V lost 6 bases and J lost 6, with 21 bases in between.

Comment on this clone: This CDR3 is also generated by other DNA sequences in the sample. This rearrangement joins TRBV2 to TRBJ2-3; D is perhaps TRBD1 (5 bases). The V gene's germline CDR1 is SNHLY and CDR2 FYNNEI. The CDR3 contains 14 residues. V gave up 9 bases and J gave up 0 bases, with 13 bases separating them. For the CDR3, the DNA is TGTGCCAGTTCTAGGACATCTAGCACAGATACGCAGTATTTT. This translates into CASSRTSSTDTQYF. Full variable domain (outside the CDR3, taken from reference TRBV2 and TRBJ2-3): EPEVTQTPSHQVTQMGQEVILRCVPISNHLYFYWYRQILGQKVEFLVSFYNNEISEKSEIFDDQFSVERPDGSNFTLKIRSTKLEDSAMYFCASSRTSSTDTQYFGPGTRLTVL.